This T cell receptor beta chain was documented in a study of T cells in narcolepsy. Overall study: Donors had narcolepsy type 1 or type 2, or were healthy controls. Study results and limitations: Same-patient CSF and blood CD4+ T cell clonotypes included HCRT-specific and TRIB2-specific autoreactive ones. Reportedly, autoreactive clonotypes were serially detected in patients' blood but not controls'. No autoreactive T cell clone sequences appeared in some memory CD4+ repertoires.

About this clone: Its antigen is unknown.

The V segment lost 7 bases and the J segment 3 bases; nucleotides outside the gene matches: 3. From germline, CDR1 is LNHDA and CDR2 SQIVND (reference sequence). The CDR3 spans 14 residues. Profiling relied on immunoSEQ multiplex PCR, and the TCRdb table lists in-frame clones only, not all of them. Found here are just under 35,000 clones, 75% to 90% of them singletons; the top ten hold 1% to 1.2%. The receptor was derived from a human donor in good health. V usage is TRBV19 and J usage is TRBJ2-3; TRBD2 agrees at 11 bases. Sequencing was performed on memory (CD45RA-) CD4+ T cells from blood. The CDR3 reads CASMRLAGTDTQYF. CDR3 in DNA: TGTGCCAGTATGCGACTAGCGGGGACAGATACGCAGTATTTT.